The 16 T cell receptor beta chains listed next were all sequenced from one sample in a study of blood T cell repertoires in COVID-19. Sequencing was performed with immunoSEQ multiplex PCR; in TCRdb, only in-frame clones are kept and a portion is missing. The sample shows approximately 200,000 clones, around 88% of them seen only once. Sequencing was performed on peripheral blood. The source of these receptors is a woman in her 30s with acute or convalescent COVID-19.

The V gene is TRBV11-2, the J gene TRBJ2-7; D remains ambiguous. The CDR3 extends over 12 amino acids. The germline V gene encodes CDR1 SGHAT and CDR2 FQNNGV. Trimming took off 0 bases at V and 5 bases at J, with 5 bases between the two ends. This chain's CDR3 is CASSLDRNEQYF. CDR3 in DNA: TGTGCCAGCAGCTTAGATCGTAACGAGCAGTACTTC.

Only one count was recorded for this clone. The V call is TRBV2, the J call TRBJ1-3, with D unclear. The germline gives CDR1 SNHLY, CDR2 FYNNEI. The CDR3 has 13 amino acids. The V end was cut by 8 bases, the J end by 5 bases, with 13 bases between. The CDR3 spells CASEPKLRNTIYF. CDR3 nucleotide sequence: TGTGCCAGCGAACCAAAACTTCGAAACACCATATATTTT.

The V and J genes are TRBV14 and TRBJ1-1, with D tentatively TRBD1 (6 bases). V was shortened by 2 bases and J by 10 bases, with 14 bases between the two germline ends. The germline CDR1 and CDR2 sequences are SGHDN and FVKESK. The CDR3 contains 13 residues. CDR3 residues: CASSQWDIRGAFF. The CDR3 nucleotides read TGTGCCAGCAGCCAATGGGACATACGTGGAGCTTTCTTT.

This chain joins TRBV5-1 and TRBJ1-1, with D hard to call. CDR1 and CDR2 from the germline V gene are SGHRS and YFSETQ. Trimming left V 5 bases short and J 4 bases short, with 12 bases between. The CDR3 runs 13 residues. CDR3 DNA sequence: TGCGCCAGCAGTTCGGCGGGCCCCACTGAAGCTTTCTTT. The encoded protein is CASSSAGPTEAFF.

This chain joins TRBV3-1 (or the pseudogene TRBV3-2) and TRBJ2-7, with D hard to call. The germline CDR1 and CDR2 sequences are LGHDT and YNNKEL (reference sequence). V gave up 0 bases and J gave up 0 bases, with 9 bases separating them. CDR3 size: 15 residues. The DNA of the CDR3 is TGTGCCAGCAGCCAAGATCTCGTCCCCTCCTACGAGCAGTACTTC. Its translation is CASSQDLVPSYEQYF.

The chain is built from TRBV2 and TRBJ2-7; 13 nucleotides match TRBD2. The CDR3 loop spans 17 amino acids. Germline values: CDR1 SNHLY, CDR2 FYNNEI. V dropped 9 bases and J dropped 6; count of bases not matched to a gene: 17. CDR3 amino acids: CASLTRTSGSLASEQYF. Written as DNA, the CDR3 is TGTGCCAGTCTTACCCGGACTAGCGGGAGCCTCGCCTCCGAGCAGTACTTC.

The CDR3 bases are TGTGCCAGCAGTTACTATTCGGGTTACGAGCAGTACTTC. Residues: CASSYYSGYEQYF. The rearrangement joins TRBV6-5 to TRBJ2-7; the D is unclear. V shed 1 base and J shed 4 bases, with 8 bases lying between them. The CDR3 is 13 amino acids. Per the germline V gene, CDR1 is MNHEY and CDR2 is SVGAGI.

The rearrangement joins TRBV2 to TRBJ1-2; 8 nucleotides agree with TRBD1. V was pared by 6 bases and J by 8 bases, with 5 bases of the junction left unmatched. Germline-derived CDR1 and CDR2 are SNHLY and FYNNEI. CDR3 length equals 12 residues. In nucleotides, the CDR3 is TGTGCCAGCAGCGAGGACAGGGTCGGCTACACCTTC. Translated, it gives CASSEDRVGYTF.

The table lists this clone with a count of one. The CDR3 sequence: CSAGQGEGETQYF. The CDR3 DNA follows: TGCAGCGCCGGACAGGGAGAGGGAGAGACCCAGTACTTC. The chain has TRBV29-1 and TRBJ2-5; 8 bases match TRBD1. V was clipped by 7 bases and J by 4 bases; unmatched bases: 8. Germline lookup yields CDR1 SQVTM and CDR2 ANQGSEA. This CDR3 spans 13 amino acids.

The sample holds one count of this clone. The chain is built from TRBV18 and TRBJ2-1; D call uncertain. There are 14 residues in the CDR3. The V and J ends lost 3 bases and 2 bases respectively, with 8 bases between them. The germline gives CDR1 KGHSH, CDR2 LQKENI. The CDR3 DNA is TGTGCCAGCTCACCTGGCGGCACCTACAATGAGCAGTTCTTC. Amino acids: CASSPGGTYNEQFF.

This chain uses TRBV5-4 with TRBJ2-2; possible D gene TRBD2, 6 bases. Trimming cost V 2 bases and J 10 bases, with 12 bases left between them. Germline loops: CDR1 SGHNT, CDR2 YYREEE (reference sequence). There are 13 residues in the CDR3. CDR3 protein: CASSFSGSKELFF. The CDR3 nucleotides read TGTGCCAGCAGCTTCAGCGGGTCCAAGGAGCTGTTTTTT.

The chain carries TRBV27 and TRBJ1-4; D is unclear. The CDR3 extends over 13 amino acids. Germline V gene sequence: CDR1 MNHEY, CDR2 SMNVEV (reference sequence). Trimming pared 3 bases from V and 7 bases from J, leaving 9 bases between. The DNA of the CDR3 is TGTGCCAGCAGTTTGAATTACGGTGAAAAACTGTTTTTT. This codes for CASSLNYGEKLFF. Based on the CDR3 plus reference TRBV27 and TRBJ1-4, the full variable domain is EAQVTQNPRYLITVTGKKLTVTCSQNMNHEYMSWYRQDPGLGLRQIYYSMNVEVTDKGDVPEGYKVSRKEKRNFPLILESPSPNQTSLYFCASSLNYGEKLFFGSGTQLSVL.

The genes are TRBV12-3 or TRBV12-4 and TRBJ1-5, with 7 nucleotides matching TRBD1. The ends lost 6 bases at V and 15 bases at J; junction bases unmatched: 8. CDR3 size: 11 residues. CDR3 in amino acids: CASSRGQTAHF. The CDR3 DNA reads as TGTGCCAGCAGCCGGGGACAGACAGCGCATTTT.

The chain combines TRBV5-1 with TRBJ2-7; 7 nucleotides align to TRBD1. This CDR3 spans 16 amino acids. Germline CDR1 SGHRS, CDR2 YFSETQ. Losses at the gene ends were 5 bases for V and 5 bases for J; bases not matched to a gene: 16. The CDR3 reads CASRRTLGGVGDEQYF. The CDR3 coding sequence is TGCGCCAGCAGGAGGACACTAGGGGGCGTTGGCGACGAGCAGTACTTC.

This clone is a singleton in its sample. The CDR3 region is CASSSLYQETQYF. For the CDR3, the DNA is TGTGCCAGCAGTAGCCTGTACCAAGAGACCCAGTACTTC. The chain has TRBV28 and TRBJ2-5; the D is unclear. The germline CDR1 and CDR2 sequences are MDHEN and SYDVKM. The CDR3 runs 13 residues. Trimming cost V 5 bases and J 0 bases, with 7 bases left between them.

J is TRBJ1-2 and V is TRBV5-4, with 7 bases identical to TRBD1. In germline, CDR1 is SGHNT, CDR2 YYREEE (reference sequence). CDR3 size: 15 residues. After removal of 3 bases from V and 4 bases from J, the junction contained 9 bases not matched to a gene. This CDR3 is CASSWDRQPFYGYTF. In nucleotides, the CDR3 is TGTGCCAGCAGCTGGGACAGACAACCTTTCTATGGCTACACCTTC.